Listed below are T cell receptor beta chains from one sample, sequenced in a study of Graves' ophthalmopathy and Graves' hyperthyroidism. MiXCR, run by TCRdb on the multiplex PCR reads, gives a single entry per CDR3 protein. The sample consists of some 240,000 distinct CDR3 sequences, 45% of them appearing once. Sequenced sample: peripheral blood. The source is an adult man with Graves' ophthalmopathy. The CDR3 runs from the conserved cysteine through the conserved F or W. A D gene is named only where the DNA matches it firmly. Clone sizes are given selectively: once, few, many, or a class where the clone is expanded.

j_gene | abundance | v_gene | d_gene | CDR3aa | CDR3nt
TRBJ2-7 | many | TRBV15 | TRBD1 | CATSRSGDRGAVYEQYF | TGTGCCACCAGCAGATCGGGAGACAGGGGAGCGGTCTACGAGCAGTACTTC
TRBJ1-2 | . | TRBV2 | . | CASSSGDSITRGYTF | TGTGCCAGCAGTTCCGGTGACTCAATTACACGGGGCTACACCTTC
TRBJ1-1 | . | TRBV4-1 | . | CASSQDGGRGTEAFF | TGCGCCAGCAGCCAAGATGGTGGCAGGGGAACTGAAGCTTTCTTT
TRBJ2-5 | . | TRBV12-3/TRBV12-4 | . | CASSSPGAGAETQYF | TGTGCCAGCAGTTCCCCGGGAGCAGGGGCCGAGACCCAGTACTTC
TRBJ2-7 | . | TRBV7-3 | . | CASSLHAGRVEQYF | TGTGCCAGCAGCTTACATGCCGGGCGGGTCGAGCAGTACTTC
TRBJ2-7 | few | TRBV29-1 | TRBD2 | CSVFSGGGEQYF | TGCAGCGTTTTTAGCGGGGGCGGAGAGCAGTACTTC
TRBJ1-5 | few | TRBV24-1 | . | CATSEFNQPQHF | TGTGCCACCAGTGAGTTCAATCAGCCCCAGCATTTT
TRBJ2-1 | few | TRBV7-3 | TRBD2 | CASSRLAGVANEQFF | TGTGCCAGCAGCCGACTAGCGGGGGTGGCTAATGAGCAGTTCTTC
TRBJ2-7 | . | TRBV29-1 | . | CSVVGGPPYEQYF | TGCAGCGTTGTGGGGGGGCCTCCCTACGAGCAGTACTTC
TRBJ2-7 | . | TRBV24-1 | . | CAADPGKEVSYEQYF | TGTGCCGCCGACCCAGGGAAGGAGGTTTCCTACGAGCAGTACTTC
TRBJ2-7 | . | TRBV29-1 | TRBD1 | CSVNAAGGYEQYF | TGCAGCGTTAACGCGGCAGGGGGATACGAGCAGTACTTC
TRBJ2-7 | . | TRBV2 | TRBD2 | CASWTRGVSEQYF | TGTGCCAGCTGGACTAGAGGGGTATCCGAGCAGTACTTC
TRBJ1-5 | . | TRBV9 | . | CASSFPPGRNNQPQHF | TGTGCCAGCAGTTTTCCCCCGGGCAGGAACAATCAGCCCCAGCATTTT
TRBJ2-2 | few | TRBV19 | TRBD1 | CASGYRGPTGELFF | TGTGCCAGTGGATACAGGGGGCCCACCGGGGAGCTGTTTTTT
TRBJ1-3 | many | TRBV29-1 | . | CSVAGDRNTIYF | TGCAGCGTTGCGGGGGACAGAAACACCATATATTTT
TRBJ1-2 | . | TRBV5-5 | . | CASSLTVEAGYTF | TGCGCCAGCAGCCTAACGGTGGAGGCCGGCTACACCTTC
TRBJ2-6 | . | TRBV19 | TRBD1 | CASSLTGGSGANVLTF | TGTGCCAGTAGTTTGACAGGGGGCTCTGGGGCCAACGTCCTGACTTTC
TRBJ2-7 | . | TRBV20-1 | . | CSAREGLSYKQYF | TGCAGTGCTAGAGAGGGCCTCTCCTACAAGCAGTACTTC
TRBJ1-1 | . | TRBV11-3 | . | CASTGYPGGTEAFF | TGTGCCAGCACCGGGTACCCCGGGGGAACTGAAGCTTTCTTT
TRBJ2-7 | . | TRBV29-1 | . | CSVVWGYEQYF | TGCAGCGTTGTATGGGGCTACGAGCAGTACTTC
TRBJ1-1 | . | TRBV7-3 | . | CASSVLSGTEAFF | TGTGCCAGCAGCGTATTATCGGGTACTGAAGCTTTCTTT
TRBJ1-5 | few | TRBV29-1 | . | CSVSTGNNQPQHF | TGCAGCGTTTCTACAGGAAACAATCAGCCCCAGCATTTT
TRBJ1-4 | once | TRBV24-1 | TRBD1 | CATSDGGQGTSNEKLFF | TGTGCCACCAGTGATGGAGGACAGGGGACCTCTAATGAAAAACTGTTTTTT
TRBJ2-5 | once | TRBV30 | TRBD2 | CAWSTGLAGANQETQYF | TGTGCCTGGAGCACGGGACTAGCGGGAGCCAACCAAGAGACCCAGTACTTC
TRBJ2-7 | many | TRBV20-1 | . | CSARDRVRPYEQYF | TGCAGTGCTAGAGATCGGGTTAGACCATACGAGCAGTACTTC
TRBJ1-2 | . | TRBV4-1 | . | CASSLSWAEAGGYTF | TGCGCCAGCAGCCTTTCGTGGGCAGAAGCTGGTGGCTACACCTTC
TRBJ2-7 | many | TRBV10-3 | TRBD1 | CAISRDRGSYEQYF | TGTGCCATCAGCCGAGACAGGGGAAGCTACGAGCAGTACTTC
TRBJ2-7 | . | TRBV2 | TRBD2 | CASSSGAGTSGEQYF | TGTGCCAGCAGTTCAGGGGCCGGGACTAGTGGCGAGCAGTACTTC
TRBJ1-3 | few | TRBV7-2 | . | CASSLGLEEAIYF | TGTGCCAGCAGCTTAGGACTGGAAGAGGCCATATATTTT
TRBJ2-7 | . | TRBV25-1 | TRBD2 | CASPYRRGSYEQYF | TGTGCCAGCCCGTACCGGCGGGGGAGTTACGAGCAGTACTTC
TRBJ1-4 | . | TRBV7-8 | TRBD1 | CASSFTGAANEKLFF | TGTGCCAGCAGCTTCACAGGGGCCGCTAATGAAAAACTGTTTTTT
TRBJ1-1 | . | TRBV5-1 | TRBD1 | CASSLEGGRFGTEAFF | TGCGCCAGCAGCTTGGAAGGGGGCAGGTTTGGCACTGAAGCTTTCTTT
TRBJ1-1 | few | TRBV19 | . | CASSWGRGAFF | TGTGCCAGTAGCTGGGGTCGAGGAGCTTTCTTT
TRBJ1-2 | . | TRBV7-9 | . | CASSLGHRGNYGHTF | TGTGCCAGCAGCTTAGGACACCGGGGGAACTATGGCCACACCTTC
TRBJ2-7 | . | TRBV6-5 | TRBD1 | CASSGDRGDNYEQYF | TGTGCCAGCAGTGGGGACAGGGGAGATAACTACGAGCAGTACTTC
TRBJ1-5 | few | TRBV2 | . | CASSVNREIQPQHF | TGTGCCAGCAGCGTAAACAGGGAAATTCAGCCCCAGCATTTT
TRBJ1-2 | . | TRBV12-3/TRBV12-4 | . | CASSLPQGNYGYTF | TGTGCCAGCAGTTTACCACAGGGTAACTATGGCTACACCTTC
TRBJ1-1 | few | TRBV5-4 | TRBD1 | CASSFKDRGRRGTEAFF | TGTGCCAGCAGCTTTAAGGACAGGGGGCGCAGGGGCACTGAAGCTTTCTTT
TRBJ2-7 | . | TRBV12-3/TRBV12-4 | TRBD2 | CASSPRTSGYEQYF | TGTGCCAGCAGTCCCCGGACTAGCGGCTACGAGCAGTACTTC
TRBJ1-4 | . | TRBV2 | TRBD1 | CASKPGTGGEKLFF | TGTGCCAGCAAACCCGGGACAGGAGGCGAAAAACTGTTTTTT
TRBJ1-6 | . | TRBV7-9 | TRBD1 | CASSPQTGGSSPLHF | TGTGCCAGCAGCCCCCAGACAGGGGGAAGTTCACCCCTCCACTTT
TRBJ1-4 | once | TRBV10-2 | . | CASSESGQGNEKLFF | TGCGCCAGCAGTGAGTCCGGCCAGGGAAATGAAAAACTGTTTTTT
TRBJ1-6 | . | TRBV9 | . | CASSQVNSPLHF | TGTGCCAGCAGCCAAGTCAATTCACCCCTCCACTTT
TRBJ1-1 | . | TRBV7-9 | . | CASSIRWGGTEAFF | TGTGCCAGCAGCATTCGGTGGGGGGGAACTGAAGCTTTCTTT
TRBJ2-2 | once | TRBV7-2 | . | CASSSGDPGGLFF | TGTGCCAGCAGCTCGGGGGACCCCGGGGGGCTGTTTTTT
TRBJ1-1 | . | TRBV6-5 | . | CASNPGWAITEAFF | TGTGCCAGCAACCCAGGTTGGGCGATCACTGAAGCTTTCTTT
TRBJ1-5 | few | TRBV19 | . | CATRGVDQPQHF | TGTGCCACCCGGGGGGTCGATCAGCCCCAGCATTTT
TRBJ1-1 | . | TRBV10-2 | . | CASSRQITEAFF | TGCGCCAGCAGTAGACAGATCACTGAAGCTTTCTTT
TRBJ2-7 | . | TRBV7-3 | . | CASSQDSSYEQYF | TGCGCCAGCAGCCAGGACAGCTCCTACGAGCAGTACTTC
TRBJ2-7 | . | TRBV10-3 | . | CAISDPAYEQYF | TGTGCCATCAGTGACCCGGCCTACGAGCAGTACTTC
TRBJ1-5 | . | TRBV7-9 | . | CASSSNLNQPQHF | TGTGCCAGCAGCTCGAACCTCAATCAGCCCCAGCATTTT
TRBJ1-2 | . | TRBV24-1 | . | CATSDPTGYAF | TGTGCCACCAGTGATCCTACAGGCTACGCCTTC
TRBJ2-3 | . | TRBV11-3 | . | CASSSRGMAQYF | TGTGCCAGCAGCTCACGGGGGATGGCGCAGTATTTT
TRBJ1-3 | . | TRBV7-9 | . | CASSFWKNTIYF | TGTGCCAGCAGCTTTTGGAAAAACACCATATATTTT
TRBJ1-5 | many | TRBV20-1 | TRBD1 | CSARKGGRVSNQPQHF | TGCAGTGCTAGGAAAGGGGGCCGGGTCAGCAATCAGCCCCAGCATTTT
TRBJ2-7 | . | TRBV11-2 | . | CASSSAPTYEQYF | TGTGCCAGCAGCTCGGCACCTACCTACGAGCAGTACTTC
TRBJ1-3 | . | TRBV7-9 | . | CASSRGNAGNSIYF | TGTGCCAGCAGCCGGGGAAACGCTGGAAACTCCATATATTTT
TRBJ2-6 | . | TRBV7-2 | . | CASSQGQNLEANVLTF | TGTGCCAGCAGCCAAGGACAGAATTTGGAGGCCAACGTCCTGACTTTC
TRBJ2-5 | many | TRBV20-1 | TRBD2 | CSARDSGAGGQETQYF | TGCAGTGCTAGAGATTCTGGAGCGGGGGGACAAGAGACCCAGTACTTC